This T cell receptor beta chain was identified in a study of CD4 T cells in relation to SARS-CoV-2 and coronaviruses. In germline, CDR1 is SGHRS, CDR2 YFSETQ. There are 15 residues in the CDR3. V dropped 0 bases and J dropped 3 bases, with 13 bases sitting between them. In the case of this clone: Its target is unknown.

The assay was immunoSEQ multiplex PCR, and TCRdb's table has in-frame clones only and misses some. The table records about 38,000 clones, over 70% of them present only once. The chain carries TRBV5-1 and TRBJ2-7; no clear D gene. This clonotype was obtained from an adult with COVID-19. Sequencing was done on a sample of memory CD4+ T cells from PBMCs, cultured in vitro. CDR3 sequence reads: CASSLAEGPNYEQYF. In nucleotides, the CDR3 is TGCGCCAGCAGCTTGGCCGAAGGACCAAACTACGAGCAGTACTTC.